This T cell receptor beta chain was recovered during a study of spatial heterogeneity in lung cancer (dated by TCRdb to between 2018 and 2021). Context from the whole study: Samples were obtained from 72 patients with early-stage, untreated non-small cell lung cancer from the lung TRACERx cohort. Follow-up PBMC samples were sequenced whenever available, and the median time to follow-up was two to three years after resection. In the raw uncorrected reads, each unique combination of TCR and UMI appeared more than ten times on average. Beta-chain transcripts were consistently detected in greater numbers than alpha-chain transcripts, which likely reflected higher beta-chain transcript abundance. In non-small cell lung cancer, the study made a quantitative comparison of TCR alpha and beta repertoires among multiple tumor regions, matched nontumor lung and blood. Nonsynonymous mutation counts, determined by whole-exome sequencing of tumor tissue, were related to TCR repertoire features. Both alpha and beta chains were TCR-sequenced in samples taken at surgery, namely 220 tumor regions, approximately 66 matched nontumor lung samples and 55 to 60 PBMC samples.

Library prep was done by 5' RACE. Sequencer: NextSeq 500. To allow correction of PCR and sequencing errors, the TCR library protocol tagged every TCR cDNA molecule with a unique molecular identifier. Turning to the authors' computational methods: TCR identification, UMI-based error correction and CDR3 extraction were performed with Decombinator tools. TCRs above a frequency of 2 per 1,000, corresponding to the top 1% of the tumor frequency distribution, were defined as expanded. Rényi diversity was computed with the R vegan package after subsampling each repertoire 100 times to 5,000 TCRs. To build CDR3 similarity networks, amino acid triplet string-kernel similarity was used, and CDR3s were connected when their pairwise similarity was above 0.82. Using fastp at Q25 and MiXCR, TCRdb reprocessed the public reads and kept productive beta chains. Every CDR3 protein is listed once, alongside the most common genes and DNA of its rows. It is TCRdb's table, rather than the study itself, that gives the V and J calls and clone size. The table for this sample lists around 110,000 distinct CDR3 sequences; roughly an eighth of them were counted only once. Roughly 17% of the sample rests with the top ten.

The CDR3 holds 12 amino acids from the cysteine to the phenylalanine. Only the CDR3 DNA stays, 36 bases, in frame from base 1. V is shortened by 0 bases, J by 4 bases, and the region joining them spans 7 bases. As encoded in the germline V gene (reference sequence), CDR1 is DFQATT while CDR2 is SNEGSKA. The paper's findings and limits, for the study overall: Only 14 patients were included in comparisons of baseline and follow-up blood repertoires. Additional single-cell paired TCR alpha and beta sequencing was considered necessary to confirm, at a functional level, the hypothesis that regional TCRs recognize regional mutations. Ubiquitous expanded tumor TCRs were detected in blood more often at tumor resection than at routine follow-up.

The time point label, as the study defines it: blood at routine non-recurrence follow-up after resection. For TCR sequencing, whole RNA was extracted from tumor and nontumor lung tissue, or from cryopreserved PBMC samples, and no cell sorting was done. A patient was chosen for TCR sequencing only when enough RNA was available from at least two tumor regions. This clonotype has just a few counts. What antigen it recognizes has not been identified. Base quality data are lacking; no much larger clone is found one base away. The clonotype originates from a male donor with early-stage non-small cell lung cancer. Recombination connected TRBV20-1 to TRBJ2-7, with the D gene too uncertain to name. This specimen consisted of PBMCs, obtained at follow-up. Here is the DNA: TGCAGTGCTAGAGATCTCCTATACGAGCAGTACTTC. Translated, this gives CSARDLLYEQYF.